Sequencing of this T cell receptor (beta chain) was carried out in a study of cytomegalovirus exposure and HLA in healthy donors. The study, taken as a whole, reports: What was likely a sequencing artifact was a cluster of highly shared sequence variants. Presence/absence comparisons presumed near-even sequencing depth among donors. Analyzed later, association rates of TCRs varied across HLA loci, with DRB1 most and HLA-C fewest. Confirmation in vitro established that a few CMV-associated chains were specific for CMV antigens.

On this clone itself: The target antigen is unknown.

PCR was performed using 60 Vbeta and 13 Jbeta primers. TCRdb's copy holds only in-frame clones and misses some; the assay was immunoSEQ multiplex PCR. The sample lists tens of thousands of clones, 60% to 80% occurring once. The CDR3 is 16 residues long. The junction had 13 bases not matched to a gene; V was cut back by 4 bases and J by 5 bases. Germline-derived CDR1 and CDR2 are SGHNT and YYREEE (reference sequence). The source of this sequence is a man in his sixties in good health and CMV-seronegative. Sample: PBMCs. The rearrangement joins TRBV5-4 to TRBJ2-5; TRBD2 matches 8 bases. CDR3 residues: CASSPTPGLVMETQYF. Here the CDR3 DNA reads TGTGCCAGCAGCCCTACACCGGGACTAGTGATGGAGACCCAGTACTTC.